This entry lists 29 T cell receptor beta chains sequenced from one sample in a study of blood T cell repertoires in COVID-19. Generated by immunoSEQ multiplex PCR, the TCRdb table keeps only in-frame clones and is missing some. The sample carries 300,000 to 400,000 clones, around 90% recorded once. Sequenced input: peripheral blood. These receptors were collected from a man aged 50 to 59 with active or convalescent COVID-19.

The chain employs TRBV6-6 and TRBJ1-4; TRBD1 matches at 9 bases. Trimming took 4 bases from V and 2 from J; bases not matched to a gene: 2. Germline CDR1 reads MNHNY; CDR2 reads SVGAGI (reference sequence). This CDR3 comprises 15 residues. The chain's CDR3 is CASSLTGGTNEKLFF. CDR3 DNA sequence: TGTGCCAGCAGTTTAACAGGGGGCACTAATGAAAAACTGTTTTTT.

The chain joins TRBV27 to TRBJ2-7, with no clear D. The CDR3 contains 13 residues. CDR1 and CDR2 (germline): MNHEY, SMNVEV (reference sequence). V gave up 4 bases and J gave up 2 bases, with 9 bases separating them. CDR3 sequence: CASSSPLTYEQYF. The CDR3 coding sequence is TGTGCCAGCAGTTCCCCCCTTACCTACGAGCAGTACTTC.

This clone was found a few times. The chain recombines TRBV2 with TRBJ2-3, with 7 bases fitting TRBD1. The trim removed 6 bases at V and 10 bases at J, leaving 4 bases unmatched. This CDR3 has 11 amino acids. Germline CDR1 and CDR2: SNHLY and FYNNEI. In nucleotides, the CDR3 is TGTGCCAGCAGCGACGACAGGGCGCAGTATTTT. It yields the protein CASSDDRAQYF.

Of note for this clone: Other DNA sequences in the same sample also yield this CDR3. The CDR3 region is CASSLASGIYEQYF. In DNA form, the CDR3 reads TGCGCCAGCAGCTTGGCTAGCGGGATTTACGAGCAGTACTTC. J is TRBJ2-7 and V is TRBV5-1; 9 bases agree with TRBD2. This CDR3 region has 14 residues. The junction had 2 bases not matched to a gene; V was cut back by 0 bases and J by 4 bases. Looked up from germline, CDR1 is SGHRS and CDR2 is YFSETQ. The full variable domain, rest sourced from reference TRBV5-1 and TRBJ2-7, is KAGVTQTPRYLIKTRGQQVTLSCSPISGHRSVSWYQQTPGQGLQFLFEYFSETQRNKGNFPGRFSGRQFSNSRSEMNVSTLELGDSALYLCASSLASGIYEQYFGPGTRLTVT.

This clone came up once. The genes are TRBV28 and TRBJ1-1, with a weak D call TRBD1 (5 bases). Germline V gene sequence: CDR1 MDHEN, CDR2 SYDVKM. The CDR3 sequence is 13 residues long. V gave up 1 base and J gave up 8 bases, with 11 bases separating them. The CDR3 is CASSLSTAGEAFF. In nucleotides, the CDR3 is TGTGCCAGCAGTTTATCTACGGCAGGGGAAGCTTTCTTT. The variable domain in full, with the rest retrieved from reference TRBV28 and TRBJ1-1, is DVKVTQSSRYLVKRTGEKVFLECVQDMDHENMFWYRQDPGLGLRLIYFSYDVKMKEKGDIPEGYSVSREKKERFSLILESASTNQTSMYLCASSLSTAGEAFFGQGTRLTVV.

This sequence joins TRBV19 and TRBJ1-5; no clear D. Trimming removed 5 bases from V and 3 bases from J, with 11 bases in between. Germline CDR1 and CDR2: LNHDA and SQIVND (reference sequence). There are 14 residues in the CDR3. Here the CDR3 reads CASSPSLANQPQHF. CDR3 coding DNA: TGTGCCAGTAGTCCTTCCTTGGCCAATCAGCCCCAGCATTTT.

The chain recombines TRBV4-1 with TRBJ2-7; maybe TRBD2 (7 bases). This CDR3 region has 19 residues. The V end was cut by 1 base, the J end by 0 bases, with 22 bases between. Per the germline V gene, CDR1 is MGHRA and CDR2 is YSYEKL. The CDR3 bases are TGCGCCAGCAGCCAAGGCCGGGGGGCGTTAGCGGGCCCCTCCTACGAGCAGTACTTC. This sequence encodes CASSQGRGALAGPSYEQYF.

CDR3 protein: CASSPRGAGTSGANVLTF. For the CDR3, the DNA is TGTGCCAGCAGCCCGCGTGGTGCAGGGACTTCTGGGGCCAACGTCCTGACTTTC. The chain recombines TRBV7-9 with TRBJ2-6; possible D gene TRBD2, 6 bases. With 5 bases removed from V and 1 base from J, the gap between germline ends came to 18 bases. Germline V gene lookup returns CDR1 SEHNR and CDR2 FQNEAQ (reference sequence). CDR3 length: 18 amino acids.

The chain carries TRBV2 and TRBJ1-3; 7 bases are shared with TRBD1. The CDR3 has 14 residues. Trimming at V came to 6 bases and at J to 1 base, leaving 3 bases not matched to a gene. Per germline, CDR1 SNHLY and CDR2 FYNNEI. CDR3 amino acids: CASRGTVSGNTIYF. CDR3 in DNA: TGTGCCAGCAGGGGGACAGTTTCTGGAAACACCATATATTTT.

The rearrangement joins TRBV3-1 (or the pseudogene TRBV3-2) to TRBJ2-7, with TRBD1 as a possible D gene (6 bases). Germline V gene data show CDR1 as LGHDT and CDR2 as YNNKEL (reference sequence). V was clipped by 0 bases and J by 6 bases, with 15 bases between them. The CDR3 sequence is 15 residues long. DNA for the CDR3: TGTGCCAGCAGCCAAGATCAGGGGAACCAGGCCGAGCAGTACTTC. It encodes CASSQDQGNQAEQYF.

CDR3 bases: TGTGCCAGCAGCCCTGGGACAGGTGGGGCGAATTCACCCCTCCACTTT. As protein: CASSPGTGGANSPLHF. The J gene is TRBJ1-6, the V gene TRBV3-1 (or the pseudogene TRBV3-2); 8 bases line up with TRBD1. Germline V gene data show CDR1 as LGHDT and CDR2 as YNNKEL (reference sequence). The J segment lost 7 bases and the V segment lost 4 bases, leaving 9 bases of the junction unmatched. The CDR3 runs 16 residues.

This clone has just a few counts. V gene TRBV28 combines with J gene TRBJ1-2; the match to TRBD1 covers 11 bases. The CDR3 sequence is 16 residues long. CDR1 is MDHEN and CDR2 is SYDVKM in the germline V gene. Trimming at V came to 6 bases and at J to 2 bases, leaving 8 bases not matched to a gene. Here the CDR3 DNA reads TGTGCCAGCAGCCTGGACAGGGGGCCATCCAACTATGGCTACACCTTC. It yields the protein CASSLDRGPSNYGYTF.

Written as DNA, the CDR3 is TGTGCCAGCAGCCCCGGGACATTGAACACTGAAGCTTTCTTT. Translation gives CASSPGTLNTEAFF. V usage is TRBV5-4 and J usage is TRBJ1-1, with D maybe TRBD1 (6 bases). The CDR3 totals 14 residues. Between the trimmed V and J ends, which lost 4 bases and 0 bases, there was a span of 10 bases. Germline V lookup: CDR1 SGHNT, CDR2 YYREEE (reference sequence).

The chain has TRBV6-5 and TRBJ1-2; D is unclear. Deletions cut 2 bases from V and 1 base from J, with 11 bases between. The germline V gene encodes CDR1 MNHEY and CDR2 SVGAGI. This CDR3 has 15 residues. This chain's CDR3 is CASSYGGDGNYGYTF. The CDR3 DNA sequence: TGTGCCAGCAGTTACGGAGGAGACGGTAACTATGGCTACACCTTC.

The genes are TRBV15 and TRBJ2-7; 8 bases are a match to TRBD1. With 3 bases clipped from V and 1 base from J, the junction kept 2 bases outside the gene matches. Germline V gene sequence: CDR1 LNHNV, CDR2 YYDKDF (reference sequence). The CDR3 consists of 14 residues. The CDR3 DNA reads as TGTGCCACCAGCAGCGGACAGGGATCCTACGAGCAGTACTTC. It yields the protein CATSSGQGSYEQYF.

CDR3 region: CASSPGQTSNYGYTF. The DNA for the CDR3 is TGTGCCAGCAGTCCGGGACAGACGTCCAACTATGGCTACACCTTC. The chain carries TRBV7-2 and TRBJ1-2, with 7 bases lining up with TRBD1. This CDR3 is 15 amino acids long. V was pared by 6 bases and J by 2 bases, with 9 bases of the junction left unmatched. Germline V gene sequence: CDR1 SGHTA, CDR2 FQGNSA.

V is TRBV30 and J is TRBJ2-3, with TRBD2 matching 8 bases. Germline CDR1 and CDR2: GTSNPN and SVGIG (reference sequence). The ends lost 2 bases at V and 6 bases at J; junction bases unmatched: 10. The CDR3 is 15 residues long. The CDR3 sequence is CAWSIGTSGSDTQYF. As DNA, the CDR3 is TGTGCCTGGAGTATCGGGACTAGTGGGTCTGATACGCAGTATTTT.

This clone has more than one count but fewer than ten. This rearrangement joins TRBV6-4 to TRBJ1-5; D not certain. CDR1 and CDR2 from the germline V gene are MRHNA and SNTAGT. V shed 4 bases and J shed 1 base, with 8 bases lying between them. The CDR3 loop spans 14 amino acids. The CDR3 DNA reads TGTGCCAGCAGTGCCGAGTGGAGCAATCAGCCCCAGCATTTT. The encoded protein is CASSAEWSNQPQHF.

This chain connects TRBV2 to TRBJ1-3; 7 positions match TRBD1. The CDR3 runs 16 residues. The ends lost 5 bases at V and 0 bases at J; junction bases unmatched: 7. The V gene's germline CDR1 is SNHLY and CDR2 FYNNEI. In nucleotides, the CDR3 is TGTGCCAGCAGTCAACAGGGGCCCAACTCTGGAAACACCATATATTTT. Translation: CASSQQGPNSGNTIYF.

The chain joins TRBV2 to TRBJ2-7; 9 bases line up with TRBD1. The junction had 9 bases not matched to a gene; V was cut back by 6 bases and J by 3 bases. This CDR3 has 15 amino acids. The germline gives CDR1 SNHLY, CDR2 FYNNEI. The CDR3 loop is CASRVTPGQGYEQYF. The CDR3 DNA reads TGTGCCAGCAGGGTAACCCCGGGACAGGGCTACGAGCAGTACTTC. The entire variable domain, with the rest obtained from reference TRBV2 and TRBJ2-7, is as follows: EPEVTQTPSHQVTQMGQEVILRCVPISNHLYFYWYRQILGQKVEFLVSFYNNEISEKSEIFDDQFSVERPDGSNFTLKIRSTKLEDSAMYFCASRVTPGQGYEQYFGPGTRLTVT.

The chain recombines TRBV5-1 with TRBJ1-2, with D unresolved. CDR3 size: 12 residues. Trimming removed 1 base at V and 7 bases at J, with 8 bases between. The germline V gene encodes CDR1 SGHRS and CDR2 YFSETQ. The chain's CDR3 is CASSLLGSGYTF. CDR3 DNA sequence: TGCGCCAGCAGCTTGCTAGGATCTGGCTACACCTTC.

The chain is built from TRBV9 and TRBJ1-2; the D gene is possibly TRBD1 (5 bases). The CDR3 spans 14 residues. The ends were cut back, 4 bases at V and 8 bases at J, with 18 bases in the middle. Germline loops: CDR1 SGDLS, CDR2 YYNGEE. The CDR3 nucleotides are TGTGCCAGCAGCCCGGGGACGGGAGGAGGAGGCTACACCTTC. It codes for CASSPGTGGGGYTF.

This rearrangement joins TRBV6-5 to TRBJ2-2; D is perhaps TRBD2 (5 bases). Germline CDR1 MNHEY, CDR2 SVGAGI. The V end lost 2 bases, the J end lost 3 bases, and 10 bases lay between the germline ends. The CDR3 runs 15 residues. The CDR3 spells CASSYGLRDTGELFF. The CDR3, as DNA: TGTGCCAGCAGTTACGGGCTGCGGGACACCGGGGAGCTGTTTTTT.

The sample holds one count of this clone. V and J are TRBV5-1 and TRBJ2-2, with a weak D call TRBD1 (5 bases). Trimming left V 4 bases short and J 2 bases short, with 9 bases between. The CDR3 consists of 14 residues. The germline V gene has CDR1 SGHRS and CDR2 YFSETQ. CDR3 sequence: CASSPDTNTGELFF. CDR3 DNA: TGCGCCAGCAGCCCGGACACAAACACCGGGGAGCTGTTTTTT.

CDR3 sequence: CASSNPEGSDEQFF. DNA of the CDR3: TGCGCCAGCAGCAACCCGGAGGGCTCCGATGAGCAGTTCTTC. The chain uses TRBV5-1 and TRBJ2-1, with D perhaps matching TRBD2 (6 bases). The CDR3 spans 14 residues. Trimming cost V 4 bases and J 8 bases, with 16 bases left between them. Germline-derived CDR1 and CDR2 are SGHRS and YFSETQ.

The V call is TRBV2, the J call TRBJ2-4; no clear D. The CDR3 extends over 12 amino acids. Between the trimmed V and J ends, which lost 3 bases and 7 bases, there was a span of 7 bases. CDR1 SNHLY and CDR2 FYNNEI come from the germline V gene. As DNA, the CDR3 is TGTGCCAGCAGTGATCGGGTGAACATTCAGTACTTC. As protein: CASSDRVNIQYF.

The gene calls are TRBV5-6 and TRBJ1-6; no firm D call. CDR3 size: 13 residues. The V end was cut by 4 bases, the J end by 9 bases, with 11 bases between. Looked up from germline, CDR1 is SGHDT and CDR2 is YYEEEE. Here the CDR3 reads CASSQTAGSPLHF. In DNA form, the CDR3 reads TGTGCCAGCAGCCAAACAGCGGGTTCACCCCTCCACTTT.

This chain joins TRBV28 and TRBJ1-1, with D unclear. The CDR3 runs 11 residues. Germline CDR1 MDHEN, CDR2 SYDVKM. Trimming left V 2 bases short and J 10 bases short, with 8 bases between. The CDR3 sequence: CASSLRGIAFF. The CDR3 DNA sequence: TGTGCCAGCAGTTTAAGAGGGATAGCTTTCTTT.

The CDR3 here is CASSTRTGDGYTF. DNA for the CDR3: TGTGCCAGCAGCACGAGGACAGGGGATGGCTACACCTTC. The chain recombines TRBV7-6 with TRBJ1-2, with 9 bases matching TRBD1. There are 13 residues in the CDR3. Trimming cost V 5 bases and J 6 bases; bases outside gene matches: 4. Germline V gene lookup returns CDR1 SGHVS and CDR2 FNYEAQ.